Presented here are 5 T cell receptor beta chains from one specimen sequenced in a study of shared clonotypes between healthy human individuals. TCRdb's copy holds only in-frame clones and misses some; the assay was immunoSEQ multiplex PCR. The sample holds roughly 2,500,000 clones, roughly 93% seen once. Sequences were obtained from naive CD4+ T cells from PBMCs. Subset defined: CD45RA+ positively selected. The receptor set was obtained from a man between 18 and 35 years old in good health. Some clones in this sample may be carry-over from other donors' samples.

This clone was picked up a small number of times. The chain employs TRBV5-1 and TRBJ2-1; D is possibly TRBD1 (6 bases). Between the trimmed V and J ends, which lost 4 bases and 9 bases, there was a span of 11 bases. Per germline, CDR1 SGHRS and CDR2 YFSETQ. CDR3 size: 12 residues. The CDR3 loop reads CASSPTRGEQFF. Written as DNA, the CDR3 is TGCGCCAGCAGCCCTACCAGGGGTGAGCAGTTCTTC.

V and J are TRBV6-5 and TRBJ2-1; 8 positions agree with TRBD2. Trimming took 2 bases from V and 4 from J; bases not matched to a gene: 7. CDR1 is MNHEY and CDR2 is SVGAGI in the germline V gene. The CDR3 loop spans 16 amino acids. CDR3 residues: CASSYEPTSGYNEQFF. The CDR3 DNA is TGTGCCAGCAGTTACGAGCCCACTAGCGGATACAATGAGCAGTTCTTC.

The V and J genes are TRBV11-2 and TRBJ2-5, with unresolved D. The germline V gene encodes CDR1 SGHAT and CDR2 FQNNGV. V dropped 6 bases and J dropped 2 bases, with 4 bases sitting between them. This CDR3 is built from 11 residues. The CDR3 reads CASRLQETQYF. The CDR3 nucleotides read TGTGCCAGCAGATTACAAGAGACCCAGTACTTC.

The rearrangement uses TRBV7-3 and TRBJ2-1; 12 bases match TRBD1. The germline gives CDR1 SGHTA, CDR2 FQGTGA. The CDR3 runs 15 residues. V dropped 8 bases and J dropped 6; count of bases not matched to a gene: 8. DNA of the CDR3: TGTGCCAGCTCGATGCCGGGACAGGGGGCCAATGAGCAGTTCTTC. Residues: CASSMPGQGANEQFF.

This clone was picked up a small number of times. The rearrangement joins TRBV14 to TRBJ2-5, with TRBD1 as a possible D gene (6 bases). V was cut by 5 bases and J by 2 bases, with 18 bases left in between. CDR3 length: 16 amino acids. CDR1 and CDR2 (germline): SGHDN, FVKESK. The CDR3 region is CASSVFRDTLQETQYF. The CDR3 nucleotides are TGTGCCAGCAGCGTGTTCCGGGACACTCTGCAAGAGACCCAGTACTTC. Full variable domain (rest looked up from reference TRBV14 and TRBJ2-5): EAGVTQFPSHSVIEKGQTVTLRCDPISGHDNLYWYRRVMGKEIKFLLHFVKESKQDESGMPNNRFLAERTGGTYSTLKVQPAELEDSGVYFCASSVFRDTLQETQYFGPGTRLLVL.